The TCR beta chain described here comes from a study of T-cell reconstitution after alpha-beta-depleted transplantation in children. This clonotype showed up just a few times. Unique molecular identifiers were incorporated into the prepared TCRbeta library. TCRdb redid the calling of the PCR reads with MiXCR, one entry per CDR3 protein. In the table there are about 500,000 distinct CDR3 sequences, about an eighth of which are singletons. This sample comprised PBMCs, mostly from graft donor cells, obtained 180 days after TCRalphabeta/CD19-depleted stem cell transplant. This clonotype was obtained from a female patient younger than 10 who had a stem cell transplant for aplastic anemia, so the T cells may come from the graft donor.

The CDR3 is CSVEAENYGYTF. In nucleotides, the CDR3 is TGCAGCGTTGAAGCAGAAAACTATGGCTACACCTTC. The genes are TRBV29-1 and TRBJ1-2; D not resolved. This CDR3 spans 12 amino acids. CDR1 and CDR2 from the germline V gene are SQVTM and ANQGSEA. V dropped 1 base and J dropped 2 bases, with 5 bases sitting between them.